The clone carrying this TCR beta chain was seen a handful of times. The antigen is unknown. TCRdb redid the calling of the reads with MiXCR, one entry per CDR3 protein. The table lists hundreds of thousands of distinct CDR3 sequences, approximately 33% of them singletons. These data originate in a study of T cell repertoires in cytomegalovirus infection. The source is a human donor in good health (CMV status not recorded). Some clones in this sample may be carry-over from other donors' samples. The sample consisted of cultured PBMCs, taken from culture after CMV antigen stimulation.

The CDR3 here is CASSEGQRQYF. CDR3 sequence (DNA): TGTGCCAGCAGTGAAGGGCAGAGGCAGTACTTC. This chain uses TRBV6-1 with TRBJ2-7; D not resolved. The germline V gene encodes CDR1 MNHNS and CDR2 SASEGT. This CDR3 region has 11 residues. The germline V and J ends were trimmed by 1 base and 9 bases, with 7 bases remaining between them.